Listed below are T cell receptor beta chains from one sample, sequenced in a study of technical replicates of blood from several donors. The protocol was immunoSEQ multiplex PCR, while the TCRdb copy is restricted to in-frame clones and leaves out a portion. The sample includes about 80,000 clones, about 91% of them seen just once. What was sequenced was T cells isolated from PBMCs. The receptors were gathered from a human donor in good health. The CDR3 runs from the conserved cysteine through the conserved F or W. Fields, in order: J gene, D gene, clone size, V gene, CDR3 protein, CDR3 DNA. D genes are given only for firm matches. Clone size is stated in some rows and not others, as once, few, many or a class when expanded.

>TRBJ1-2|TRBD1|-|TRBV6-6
CASSYYPGGIYGYTF
TGTGCCAGCAGTTATTACCCAGGGGGCATCTACGGCTACACCTTC
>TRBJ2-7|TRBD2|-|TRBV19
CASSIVGEGGEQYF
TGTGCCAGTAGTATAGTGGGGGAGGGAGGCGAGCAGTACTTC
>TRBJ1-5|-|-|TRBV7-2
CASSLAGGSNQPQHF
TGTGCCAGCAGCTTAGCCGGGGGGAGCAATCAGCCCCAGCATTTT
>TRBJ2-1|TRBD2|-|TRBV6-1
CASSDNSGRPSYNEQFF
TGTGCCAGCAGTGACAATAGCGGGAGGCCTTCCTACAATGAGCAGTTCTTC
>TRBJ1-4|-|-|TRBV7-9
CASSLLGEGEKLFF
TGTGCCAGCAGCTTACTGGGGGAGGGTGAAAAACTGTTTTTT
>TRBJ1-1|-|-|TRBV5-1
CASSLNQGLKTEAFF
TGCGCCAGCAGCTTGAATCAGGGATTGAAGACTGAAGCTTTCTTT
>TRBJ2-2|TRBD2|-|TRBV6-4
CASRASGGQNTGELFF
TGTGCCAGCAGAGCCTCGGGAGGACAAAACACCGGGGAGCTGTTTTTT
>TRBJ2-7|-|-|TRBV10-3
CAISPRGSYEQYF
TGTGCCATCAGTCCCCGCGGATCTTACGAGCAGTACTTC
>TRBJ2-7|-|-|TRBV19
CASSLQQGTYEQYF
TGTGCCAGTAGCCTCCAACAGGGCACCTACGAGCAGTACTTC
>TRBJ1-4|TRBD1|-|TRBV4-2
CASSQDLRTGLNRGEKLFF
TGTGCCAGCAGCCAAGATCTCAGGACAGGGCTCAATCGAGGTGAAAAACTGTTTTTT
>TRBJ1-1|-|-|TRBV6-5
CASQGLEAFF
TGTGCCAGTCAGGGGCTTGAAGCTTTCTTT
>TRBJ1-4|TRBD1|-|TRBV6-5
CASSYGTGDEKLFF
TGTGCCAGCAGTTACGGGACAGGGGATGAAAAACTGTTTTTT
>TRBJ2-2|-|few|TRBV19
CASSIDLPGEYTGELFF
TGTGCCAGTAGTATAGATCTACCGGGGGAATACACCGGGGAGCTGTTTTTT
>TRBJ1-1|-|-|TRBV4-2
CASSQDRLGARAFF
TGTGCCAGCAGCCAAGACCGGTTAGGGGCGAGAGCTTTCTTT
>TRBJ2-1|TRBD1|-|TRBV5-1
CASSFRQGSNNEQFF
TGCGCCAGCAGCTTTAGACAGGGATCAAACAATGAGCAGTTCTTC
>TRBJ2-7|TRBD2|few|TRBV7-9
CASSASGITYEQYF
TGTGCCAGCAGCGCTAGCGGGATTACCTACGAGCAGTACTTC
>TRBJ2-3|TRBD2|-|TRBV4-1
CASSTPRIPSGESTDTQYF
TGCGCCAGCAGCACACCAAGGATTCCTAGCGGGGAATCCACAGATACGCAGTATTTT
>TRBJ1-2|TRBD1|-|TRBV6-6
CASSGTDYGYTF
TGTGCCAGCAGTGGGACAGACTATGGCTACACCTTC
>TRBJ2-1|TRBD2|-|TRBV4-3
CASSRREFKGNEQFF
TGCGCCAGCAGCCGGCGGGAGTTCAAGGGCAATGAGCAGTTCTTC
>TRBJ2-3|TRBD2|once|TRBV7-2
CASSSGLAGITDTQYF
TGTGCCAGCAGCTCGGGACTAGCGGGGATCACAGATACGCAGTATTTT
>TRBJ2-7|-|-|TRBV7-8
CASSSFPYEQYF
TGTGCCAGCAGCTCATTCCCCTACGAGCAGTACTTC
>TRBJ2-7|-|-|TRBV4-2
CASSQDPPGGSSYEQYF
TGTGCCAGCAGCCAAGACCCCCCAGGAGGAAGCTCCTACGAGCAGTACTTC
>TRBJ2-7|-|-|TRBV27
CASSLNPRNYEQYF
TGTGCCAGCAGTTTAAATCCCAGGAATTACGAGCAGTACTTC
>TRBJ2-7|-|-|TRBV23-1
CATHRERAHSYEQYF
TGCGCCACCCACAGGGAAAGGGCCCACTCCTACGAGCAGTACTTC
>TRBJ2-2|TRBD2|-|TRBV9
CASSVELAGGGELFF
TGTGCCAGCAGCGTAGAACTAGCGGGAGGCGGGGAGCTGTTTTTT
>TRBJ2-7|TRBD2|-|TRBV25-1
CASSESSGVSSYEQYF
TGTGCCAGCAGTGAATCAAGCGGGGTAAGCTCCTACGAGCAGTACTTC
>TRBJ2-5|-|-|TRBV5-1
CASSPYQGYQETQYF
TGCGCCAGCAGCCCATACCAGGGGTACCAAGAGACCCAGTACTTC
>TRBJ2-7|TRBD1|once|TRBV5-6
CASSWDRVNEQYF
TGTGCCAGCAGTTGGGACAGGGTAAACGAGCAGTACTTC
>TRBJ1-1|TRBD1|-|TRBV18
CASSPTGGRTEAFF
TGTGCCAGCTCTCCGACAGGGGGACGAACTGAAGCTTTCTTT
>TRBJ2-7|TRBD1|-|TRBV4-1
CASSHDGQADSYEQYF
TGCGCCAGCAGCCATGACGGACAGGCCGACTCCTACGAGCAGTACTTC